Listed below are T cell receptor beta chains from one sample, sequenced in a study of T-cell memory formation after mild COVID-19. MiXCR, applied by TCRdb to the 5' RACE reads, yields one record per CDR3 protein. This table holds more than 250,000 distinct CDR3 sequences, about a sixth found once. Sequencing was performed on PBMCs or a T cell subset sorted from them (not recorded which). The receptors derive from a man between 18 and 35 years old who had mild COVID-19 (a few samples of this study predate the infection). Cell type and time point are not known. Both conserved end residues are part of each CDR3. A D gene is named only where the DNA matches it firmly. Size tells how often a clone was seen (once, few, many) or the class of an expanded clone, and some rows leave it out.

TRBV2,NA,NA,TRBJ2-2,TGTGCCAGCAGTGTACGACAGAGCACCGGGGAGCTGTTTTTT,CASSVRQSTGELFF
TRBV7-2,few,NA,TRBJ1-6,TGTGCCAGCAGCTTAGTTCCCCGACCTAATTCACCCCTCCACTTT,CASSLVPRPNSPLHF
TRBV12-3/TRBV12-4,few,NA,TRBJ1-6,TGTGCCAGCAGTTTCGTAAGGGGCAATAATTCACCCCTCCACTTT,CASSFVRGNNSPLHF
TRBV7-9,few,TRBD1,TRBJ2-5,TGTGCCAGCCAACAACCCGAGGGACAGGGCCAAGAGACCCAGTACTTC,CASQQPEGQGQETQYF
TRBV20-1,NA,NA,TRBJ2-3,TGCAGTGCTAGAGTCTGGGGAAGCACAGATACGCAGTATTTT,CSARVWGSTDTQYF
TRBV5-4,NA,NA,TRBJ2-2,TGTGCCAGCAGCTTGGGGACACTCGGGGAGCTGTTTTTT,CASSLGTLGELFF
TRBV6-5,NA,NA,TRBJ1-5,TGTGCCAGCACAAACAGGGTCAGCAATCAGCCCCAGCATTTT,CASTNRVSNQPQHF
TRBV29-1,few,NA,TRBJ2-1,TGCAGCGGCGAGGGAGGCCAGGGGGAGTTCTTC,CSGEGGQGEFF
TRBV12-3/TRBV12-4,NA,NA,TRBJ1-3,TGTGCCAGCAGTTTGGGCGGTGGCTCTGGAAACACCATATATTTT,CASSLGGGSGNTIYF
TRBV7-3,NA,NA,TRBJ2-3,TGTGCCAGCAGCTTAATCCGGGGGGCCATCACAGATACGCAGTATTTT,CASSLIRGAITDTQYF
TRBV4-2,NA,TRBD2,TRBJ2-1,TGTGCCAGCAGCCAAGCGGTCGCTAGCGGGGGGCTCAGCTCCTACAATGAGCAGTTCTTC,CASSQAVASGGLSSYNEQFF
TRBV5-1,few,NA,TRBJ2-1,TGCGCCAGCAGTGGAGGGGAACTGGGCAATGAGCAGTTCTTC,CASSGGELGNEQFF
TRBV24-1,NA,NA,TRBJ2-3,TGTGCCACCAGGACCCGGGGCGCCACAGATACGCAGTATTTT,CATRTRGATDTQYF
TRBV6-5,NA,TRBD2,TRBJ2-3,TGTGCCAGCAGTTACTCGATTCTAGCGGGGGGTAGCACAGATACGCAGTATTTT,CASSYSILAGGSTDTQYF
TRBV27,many,NA,TRBJ1-1,TGTGCCAGCAGTTTAGGGCCAGGGGAGGTGTACACTGAAGCTTTCTTT,CASSLGPGEVYTEAFF
TRBV6-1,few,NA,TRBJ1-5,TGTGCCAGCAGTGAAGCGCTCCCGGGCTATCAGCCCCAGCATTTT,CASSEALPGYQPQHF
TRBV4-3,many,NA,TRBJ2-1,TGCGCCAGCAGCCAAGGTATTTACAATGAGCAGTTCTTC,CASSQGIYNEQFF
TRBV9,few,NA,TRBJ2-6,TGTGCCAGCAGCCCCCGGGACGGGATATACTCTGGGGCCAACGTCCTGACTTTC,CASSPRDGIYSGANVLTF
TRBV7-2,few,TRBD2,TRBJ2-5,TGTGCCAGCAGCCCAAGGACTAGCGGTCAAGAGACCCAGTACTTC,CASSPRTSGQETQYF
TRBV6-6,NA,TRBD1,TRBJ1-1,TGTGCCAGCAGCCGAGGGACAGGGACTGAAGCTTTCTTT,CASSRGTGTEAFF
TRBV7-9,NA,NA,TRBJ1-6,TGTGCCAGCAGCTTAGCGCCAGGGGCTATGTATAATTCACCCCTCCACTTT,CASSLAPGAMYNSPLHF
TRBV29-1,few,NA,TRBJ2-5,TGCAGCGTTGGGGTCACGGAGACCCAGTACTTC,CSVGVTETQYF
TRBV6-5,few,NA,TRBJ1-5,TGTGCCAGCAGTGGGGGTTCTAGCAATCAGCCCCAGCATTTT,CASSGGSSNQPQHF
TRBV20-1,many,NA,TRBJ1-3,TGCAGTGCTAGCCCCCCGGGGGGCTCTGGAAACACCATATATTTT,CSASPPGGSGNTIYF
TRBV5-1,NA,TRBD1,TRBJ2-1,TGCGCCAGCAGCCGCACACCGGGACAGGGAAGGGGCAATGAGCAGTTCTTC,CASSRTPGQGRGNEQFF
TRBV24-1,few,NA,TRBJ2-5,TGTGCCACCAGGCCCAGGGCCCAAGAGACCCAGTACTTC,CATRPRAQETQYF
TRBV18,NA,NA,TRBJ1-3,TGTGCCAGCTCACCGGGTCACTCTGGAAACACCATATATTTT,CASSPGHSGNTIYF
TRBV5-1,NA,NA,TRBJ2-3,TGCGCCAGCAGCTTGGATTTAAGAAGATCGGATACGCAGTATTTT,CASSLDLRRSDTQYF
TRBV7-9,medium-sized,TRBD2,TRBJ2-3,TGTGCCAGCACCTTGGGGACTAGCGGGAGGCATACGCAGTATTTT,CASTLGTSGRHTQYF
TRBV28,NA,NA,TRBJ2-5,TGTGCCAGCAGATCCGGGGGTAGGGAGACCCAGTACTTC,CASRSGGRETQYF
TRBV18,NA,TRBD1,TRBJ1-1,TGTGCCAGCTCAGAAGGGACAGAGAGTACTGAAGCTTTCTTT,CASSEGTESTEAFF
TRBV5-1,few,TRBD1,TRBJ1-6,TGCGCCAGCAGCTTGGCAGGGGGGGCTTATGGTTCACCCCTCCACTTT,CASSLAGGAYGSPLHF
TRBV6-2/TRBV6-3,NA,NA,TRBJ1-4,TGTGCCAGCAGTTTAAGACAGTCTAATGAAAAACTGTTTTTT,CASSLRQSNEKLFF
TRBV19,few,NA,TRBJ1-2,TGTGCCAGTAGTATAGTGCTTGAGAGCAGTCAAGACTATGGCTACACCTTC,CASSIVLESSQDYGYTF